This entry lists 18 T cell receptor beta chains sequenced from one sample in a study of T cell repertoires in cytomegalovirus infection. No antigen is known for these receptors. TCRdb used MiXCR to reprocess the reads, holding one entry per CDR3 protein. The table includes 200,000 to 250,000 distinct CDR3 sequences, about 40% detected once. Material: CD8+ T cells from cultured PBMCs, obtained from culture after CMV antigen stimulation. These receptors were taken from a human donor in good health (CMV status not recorded). Some clones in this sample may be carry-over from other donors' samples.

This chain links TRBV27 with TRBJ2-1; perhaps TRBD1 as D (5 bases). Germline CDR1 reads MNHEY; CDR2 reads SMNVEV (reference sequence). The CDR3 contains 16 residues. The germline V and J ends were trimmed by 5 bases and 8 bases, with 22 bases remaining between them. CDR3 protein: CASSPSVGPVSHEQFF. CDR3 sequence (DNA): TGTGCCAGCAGTCCCTCGGTGGGGCCGGTTTCCCATGAGCAGTTCTTC.

This clonotype was detected only a few times. The V gene is TRBV12-3 or TRBV12-4, the J gene TRBJ1-1, with a possible D match to TRBD1 (5 bases). This CDR3 spans 15 amino acids. Trimming pared 5 bases from V and 1 base from J, leaving 14 bases between. CDR3 bases: TGTGCCAGCAGTGGGGGTTTTTCGGGGAACACTGAAGCTTTCTTT. It specifies CASSGGFSGNTEAFF.

This clonotype was found many times. The rearrangement uses TRBV7-2 and TRBJ2-2; 8 bases match TRBD1. The ends lost 6 bases at V and 4 bases at J; junction bases unmatched: 7. Germline CDR1 SGHTA, CDR2 FQGNSA. The CDR3 is 15 amino acids. CDR3 DNA sequence: TGTGCCAGCAGTTGGACAGGGAGAGGCACCGGGGAGCTGTTTTTT. Translating it yields CASSWTGRGTGELFF.

The sample holds a few counts of this clonotype. The rearrangement joins TRBV7-9 to TRBJ1-5; D ambiguous. The CDR3 sequence is 15 residues long. CDR1 and CDR2 from the germline V gene are SEHNR and FQNEAQ (reference sequence). V was pared by 1 base and J by 5 bases, with 12 bases between. CDR3 residues: CASSLGGAGDQPQHF. The DNA of the CDR3 is TGTGCCAGCAGCTTAGGCGGTGCCGGTGATCAGCCCCAGCATTTT.

This clonotype appeared a few times. This chain connects TRBV6-5 to TRBJ2-7, with TRBD1 identical over 8 bases. The V gene's germline CDR1 is MNHEY and CDR2 SVGAGI. The J segment lost 6 bases and the V segment lost 1 base, leaving 17 bases of the junction unmatched. The CDR3 totals 18 residues. In nucleotides, the CDR3 is TGTGCCAGCAGTTACTTGGACAGGGTGAGGCTCCTACCGCTCGAGCAGTACTTC. It is translated as CASSYLDRVRLLPLEQYF.

The chain carries TRBV7-9 and TRBJ2-3; 7 nucleotides match TRBD2. The CDR3 spans 16 residues. Trimming removed 4 bases from V and 7 bases from J; junction bases left unmatched: 14. Germline lookup yields CDR1 SEHNR and CDR2 FQNEAQ (reference sequence). The CDR3: CASSSIAGRGSYTQYF. CDR3 in DNA: TGTGCCAGCAGCTCAATAGCGGGCAGAGGTTCGTATACGCAGTATTTT.

This clonotype was seen a handful of times. The chain uses TRBV28 and TRBJ1-2; weak D call: TRBD1 (6 bases). The CDR3 consists of 13 residues. CDR1 MDHEN and CDR2 SYDVKM come from the germline V gene. The V end lost 5 bases, the J end lost 4 bases, and 11 bases lay between the germline ends. CDR3 sequence (DNA): TGTGCCAGCAGTACAGGGTTTGCCTATGGCTACACCTTC. The encoded protein is CASSTGFAYGYTF.

This chain joins TRBV9 and TRBJ2-6; no reliable D call. The length of the CDR3 is 14 residues. V was pared by 4 bases and J by 3 bases, with 8 bases between. Germline V gives CDR1 SGDLS, CDR2 YYNGEE. The CDR3 loop reads CASSPTGGANVLTF. The CDR3 bases are TGTGCCAGCAGCCCCACGGGTGGGGCCAACGTCCTGACTTTC.

In this sample, this clonotype turned up a few times. The rearrangement links TRBV6-5 to TRBJ2-7; possibly TRBD2 for D (5 bases). CDR3 length: 13 amino acids. From germline, CDR1 is MNHEY and CDR2 SVGAGI. V lost 6 bases and J lost 3, with 12 bases in between. CDR3 sequence (DNA): TGTGCCAGCAGCCTTACTAGAGGCTACGAGCAGTACTTC. Its protein is CASSLTRGYEQYF.

A word on this clonotype: A junction boundary mismatches the germline segment, possibly from a read error. This rearrangement joins TRBV12-3 or TRBV12-4 to TRBJ2-3; 10 bases agree with TRBD2. The CDR3 is made up of 14 amino acids. In nucleotides, the CDR3 is TGTGCCAGCAGTGTAGCGGGGGGCGGAGATACGCAGTATTTT. Translation gives CASSVAGGGDTQYF.

The rearrangement joins TRBV6-1 to TRBJ2-1; D call uncertain. The CDR3 is 16 residues long. Germline-derived CDR1 and CDR2 are MNHNS and SASEGT. V was pared by 1 base and J by 2 bases, with 12 bases between. CDR3: CASSEGLAFAYNEQFF. The DNA for the CDR3 is TGTGCCAGCAGTGAAGGGCTGGCGTTTGCCTACAATGAGCAGTTCTTC.

The chain combines TRBV4-1 with TRBJ2-3; no firm D call. The V gene's germline CDR1 is MGHRA and CDR2 YSYEKL. V lost 0 bases and J 0 bases, leaving 13 bases between the germline ends. This CDR3 comprises 17 residues. DNA for the CDR3: TGCGCCAGCAGCCAAGAAGTTCGCGCGTCTAGCACAGATACGCAGTATTTT. Residues: CASSQEVRASSTDTQYF.

CDR3 sequence reads: CASSLFPGRGDGYTF. In DNA form, the CDR3 reads TGTGCCAGCAGCTTATTCCCAGGGAGAGGAGATGGCTACACCTTC. This rearrangement joins TRBV13 to TRBJ1-2; TRBD1 is a possible D gene (5 bases). The germline V and J ends were trimmed by 2 bases and 6 bases, with 16 bases remaining between them. The germline V gene encodes CDR1 PRHDT and CDR2 FYEKMQ (reference sequence). The CDR3 is made up of 15 amino acids.

The chain has TRBV7-9 and TRBJ2-1; 9 nucleotides match TRBD1. The junction had 15 bases not matched to a gene; V was cut back by 5 bases and J by 1 base. The germline V gene has CDR1 SEHNR and CDR2 FQNEAQ (reference sequence). This CDR3 has 19 residues. The CDR3 loop is CASSGSGTGTPTSYNEQFF. In DNA form, the CDR3 reads TGTGCCAGCAGCGGCTCCGGGACAGGGACCCCTACATCCTACAATGAGCAGTTCTTC.

In DNA, the CDR3 is TGTGCCATCAGTAAGGAATCAGGGGCACGGAATGAGCAGTTCTTC. Its translation is CAISKESGARNEQFF. The V call is TRBV10-3, the J call TRBJ2-1; tentatively, D is TRBD1 (6 bases). The CDR3 is 15 amino acids. V lost 5 bases, J lost 7 bases, and 18 bases lay in between. The germline V gene has CDR1 ENHRY and CDR2 SYGVKD.

The gene calls are TRBV28 and TRBJ2-1; D gene uncertain. Between the trimmed V and J ends, which lost 2 bases and 8 bases, there was a span of 13 bases. CDR3 length: 14 amino acids. Germline V gene data show CDR1 as MDHEN and CDR2 as SYDVKM. CDR3 sequence (DNA): TGTGCCAGCAGTTTAGGCCAGCCTCCGGATGAGCAGTTCTTC. Protein product: CASSLGQPPDEQFF.

This clonotype was found many times. J is TRBJ2-7 and V is TRBV7-8, with 9 bases lining up with TRBD1. CDR3 size: 14 residues. Germline CDR1 and CDR2: SGHVS and FQNEAQ. V shed 5 bases and J 4 bases; nucleotides not matched to a gene: 6. CDR3 residues: CASSPRDRDYEQYF. In nucleotides, the CDR3 is TGTGCCAGCAGCCCCCGGGACAGGGATTACGAGCAGTACTTC. Drawing the rest from reference TRBV7-8 and TRBJ2-7, the complete variable domain is GAGVSQSPRYKVAKRGQDVALRCDPISGHVSLFWYQQALGQGPEFLTYFQNEAQLDKSGLPSDRFFAERPEGSVSTLKIQRTQQEDSAVYLCASSPRDRDYEQYFGPGTRLTVT.

This clonotype was observed a few times. The chain has TRBV28 and TRBJ2-7, with D perhaps matching TRBD2 (5 bases). The germline V gene has CDR1 MDHEN and CDR2 SYDVKM. The V end lost 3 bases, the J end lost 5 bases, and 17 bases lay between the germline ends. The CDR3 length is 15 residues. DNA of the CDR3: TGTGCCAGCAGTTTTGAAAGGGAGAGCGTTGACGAGCAGTACTTC. Protein sequence: CASSFERESVDEQYF.